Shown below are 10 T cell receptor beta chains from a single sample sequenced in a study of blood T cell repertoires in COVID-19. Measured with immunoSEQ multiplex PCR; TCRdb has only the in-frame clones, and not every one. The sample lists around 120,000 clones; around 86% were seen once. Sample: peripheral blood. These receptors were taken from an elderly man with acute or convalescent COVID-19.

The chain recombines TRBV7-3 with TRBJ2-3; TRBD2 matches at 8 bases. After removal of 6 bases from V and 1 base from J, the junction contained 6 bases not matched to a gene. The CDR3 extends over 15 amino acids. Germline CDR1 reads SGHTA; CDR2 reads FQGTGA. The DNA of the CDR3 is TGTGCCAGCAGACAGAGCGGGGGACGCACAGATACGCAGTATTTT. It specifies CASRQSGGRTDTQYF. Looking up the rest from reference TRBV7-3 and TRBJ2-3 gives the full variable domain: GAGVSQTPSNKVTEKGKYVELRCDPISGHTALYWYRQSLGQGPEFLIYFQGTGAADDSGLPNDRFFAVRPEGSVSTLKIQRTERGDSAVYLCASRQSGGRTDTQYFGPGTRLTVL.

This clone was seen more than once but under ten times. The CDR3 region is CASSTRAGGTEAFF. The CDR3 nucleotides read TGTGCCAGCAGCACCAGGGCAGGGGGCACTGAAGCTTTCTTT. The V and J genes are TRBV7-2 and TRBJ1-1, with TRBD1 matching 7 bases. The CDR3 is made up of 14 amino acids. Germline V lookup: CDR1 SGHTA, CDR2 FQGNSA. J gave up 4 bases and V 5 bases, and 7 bases lay outside the gene matches.

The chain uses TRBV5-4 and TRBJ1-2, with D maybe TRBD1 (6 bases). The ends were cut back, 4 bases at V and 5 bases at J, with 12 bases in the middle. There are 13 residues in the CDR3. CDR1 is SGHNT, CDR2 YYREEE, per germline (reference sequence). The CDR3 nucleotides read TGTGCCAGCAGCCAACAGGGTGGGTATGGCTACACCTTC. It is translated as CASSQQGGYGYTF. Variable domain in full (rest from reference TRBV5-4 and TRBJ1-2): ETGVTQSPTHLIKTRGQQVTLRCSSQSGHNTVSWYQQALGQGPQFIFQYYREEENGRGNFPPRFSGLQFPNYSSELNVNALELDDSALYLCASSQQGGYGYTFGSGTRLTVV.

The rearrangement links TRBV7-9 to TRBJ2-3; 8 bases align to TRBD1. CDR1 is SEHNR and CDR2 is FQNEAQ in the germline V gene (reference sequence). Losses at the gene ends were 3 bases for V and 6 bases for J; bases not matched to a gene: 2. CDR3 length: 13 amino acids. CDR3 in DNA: TGTGCCAGCAGCTTTCCAGGGGGCGATACGCAGTATTTT. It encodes CASSFPGGDTQYF. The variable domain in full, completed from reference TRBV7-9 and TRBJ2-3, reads DTGVSQNPRHKITKRGQNVTFRCDPISEHNRLYWYRQTLGQGPEFLTYFQNEAQLEKSRLLSDRFSAERPKGSFSTLEIQRTEQGDSAMYLCASSFPGGDTQYFGPGTRLTVL.

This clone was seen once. The CDR3 here is CASSVGASGSRSYNEQFF. The DNA for the CDR3 is TGTGCCAGCAGCGTAGGGGCGTCGGGGAGCCGCTCCTACAATGAGCAGTTCTTC. The J gene is TRBJ2-1, the V gene TRBV9; tentative D call: TRBD2 (5 bases). The CDR3 sequence is 18 residues long. The V end was cut by 0 bases, the J end by 0 bases, with 16 bases between. CDR1 is SGDLS and CDR2 is YYNGEE in the germline V gene. The full variable domain, with the rest looked up from reference TRBV9 and TRBJ2-1, is DSGVTQTPKHLITATGQRVTLRCSPRSGDLSVYWYQQSLDQGLQFLIQYYNGEERAKGNILERFSAQQFPDLHSELNLSSLELGDSALYFCASSVGASGSRSYNEQFFGPGTRLTVL.

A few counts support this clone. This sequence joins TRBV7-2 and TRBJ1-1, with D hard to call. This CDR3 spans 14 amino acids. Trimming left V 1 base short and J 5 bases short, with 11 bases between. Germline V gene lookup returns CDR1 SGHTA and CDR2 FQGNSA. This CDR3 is CASSLVVELTEAFF. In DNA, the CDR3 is TGTGCCAGCAGCTTAGTGGTAGAACTAACTGAAGCTTTCTTT.

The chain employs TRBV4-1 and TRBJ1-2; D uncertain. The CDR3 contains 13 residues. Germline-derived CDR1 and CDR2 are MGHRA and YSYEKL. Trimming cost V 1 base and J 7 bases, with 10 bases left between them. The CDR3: CASSQGREFGYTF. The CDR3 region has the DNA TGCGCCAGCAGCCAAGGGAGGGAATTTGGCTACACCTTC.

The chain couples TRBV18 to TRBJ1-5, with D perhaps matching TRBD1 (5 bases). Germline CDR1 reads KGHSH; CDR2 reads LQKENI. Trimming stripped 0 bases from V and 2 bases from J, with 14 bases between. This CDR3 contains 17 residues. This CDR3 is CASSPPGGLGGNQPQHF. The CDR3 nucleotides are TGTGCCAGCTCACCACCCGGGGGTTTGGGCGGCAATCAGCCCCAGCATTTT.

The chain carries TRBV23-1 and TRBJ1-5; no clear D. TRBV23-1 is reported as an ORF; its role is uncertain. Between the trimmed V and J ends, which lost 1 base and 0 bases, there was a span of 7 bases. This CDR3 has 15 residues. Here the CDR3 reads CASSQFGGSNQPQHF. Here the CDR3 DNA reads TGCGCCAGCAGTCAATTTGGAGGTAGCAATCAGCCCCAGCATTTT.

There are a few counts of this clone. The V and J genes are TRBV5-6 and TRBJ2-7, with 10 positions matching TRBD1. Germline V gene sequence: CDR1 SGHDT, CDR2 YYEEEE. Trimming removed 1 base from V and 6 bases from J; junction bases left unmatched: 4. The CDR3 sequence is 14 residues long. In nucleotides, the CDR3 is TGTGCCAGCAGCTTGAGACAGGGGGCAGGCGAGCAGTACTTC. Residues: CASSLRQGAGEQYF.